Below, 18 T cell receptor beta chains from the same sample are listed, as sequenced in a study of cytomegalovirus exposure and HLA in healthy donors. The PCR contained 60 Vbeta and 13 Jbeta primers. Sequenced by immunoSEQ multiplex PCR; TCRdb stores in-frame clones only, minus some. The table lists 150,000 to 250,000 clones, 79% of them singletons. The sequenced sample consisted of PBMCs. The receptors were gathered from a woman in her twenties or thirties in good health and CMV-seropositive.

This chain uses TRBV5-4 with TRBJ1-2, with TRBD1 matching 8 bases. This CDR3 is built from 14 residues. Germline CDR1 reads SGHNT; CDR2 reads YYREEE (reference sequence). The junction had 4 bases not matched to a gene; V was cut back by 0 bases and J by 6 bases. The CDR3 here is CASSLGGRGHGYTF. CDR3 nucleotide sequence: TGTGCCAGCAGCTTGGGGGGCAGGGGGCATGGCTACACCTTC.

The chain carries TRBV5-6 and TRBJ2-5; 8 bases fit TRBD1. Germline V gene data show CDR1 as SGHDT and CDR2 as YYEEEE. Trimming cost V 0 bases and J 4 bases; bases outside gene matches: 8. CDR3 length: 16 amino acids. Here the CDR3 DNA reads TGTGCCAGCAGCTTGGCGGTGACAGGGACAGGAGAGACCCAGTACTTC. Translating gives CASSLAVTGTGETQYF.

This clone was counted only a few times. The same CDR3 can be traced to other DNA sequences in this sample. The V call is TRBV15, the J call TRBJ2-5; D remains unclear. Germline V gene data show CDR1 as LNHNV and CDR2 as YYDKDF (reference sequence). Trimming removed 2 bases from V and 5 bases from J, with 6 bases in between. The CDR3 covers 12 residues. The CDR3 spells CATSRPGETQYF. The DNA for the CDR3 is TGTGCCACCAGCAGACCCGGGGAGACCCAGTACTTC. The full variable domain, completed using reference TRBV15 and TRBJ2-5, is DAMVIQNPRYQVTQFGKPVTLSCSQTLNHNVMYWYQQKSSQAPKLLFHYYDKDFNNEADTPDNFQSRRPNTSFCFLDIRSPGLGDTAMYLCATSRPGETQYFGPGTRLLVL.

Written as DNA, the CDR3 is TGTGCCAGCAGTGGAGGACAGGGCTCTGGGGCCAACGTCCTGACTTTC. Encoded protein: CASSGGQGSGANVLTF. The chain joins TRBV2 to TRBJ2-6; 8 bases align to TRBD1. The ends lost 4 bases at V and 0 bases at J; junction bases unmatched: 2. Germline CDR1 reads SNHLY; CDR2 reads FYNNEI. The CDR3 consists of 16 residues.

This clone showed up just a few times. This chain connects TRBV19 to TRBJ2-1, with 8 nucleotides matching TRBD2. Germline loops: CDR1 LNHDA, CDR2 SQIVND (reference sequence). With V trimmed by 6 bases and J by 10 bases, 2 bases remained unmatched. The CDR3 sequence is 11 residues long. This chain's CDR3 is CASRVAGEQFF. CDR3 DNA sequence: TGTGCCAGTAGAGTAGCGGGAGAGCAGTTCTTC.

The gene calls are TRBV6-5 and TRBJ2-7, with 8 bases aligning to TRBD2. There are 14 residues in the CDR3. The trim removed 7 bases at V and 1 base at J, leaving 6 bases unmatched. Germline V gene sequence: CDR1 MNHEY, CDR2 SVGAGI. The CDR3 DNA follows: TGTGCCAGCAACAAAGCGGGAGAGTCCTACGAGCAGTACTTC. Translating gives CASNKAGESYEQYF.

This sequence joins TRBV4-3 and TRBJ2-1, with 14 bases fitting TRBD2. V dropped 0 bases and J dropped 9; count of bases not matched to a gene: 7. This CDR3 is built from 17 residues. Germline CDR1 is LGHNA and CDR2 is YSLEER. The CDR3 coding sequence is TGCGCCAGCAGCCAAGATCTGTTGGGACTAGCGGGAGCTGAGCAGTTCTTC. This codes for CASSQDLLGLAGAEQFF.

The J gene is TRBJ2-7, the V gene TRBV29-1; 12 bases line up with TRBD2. The V and J ends lost 6 bases and 7 bases, in that order; junction bases with no gene match: 13. The CDR3 contains 15 residues. Germline V gene lookup returns CDR1 SQVTM and CDR2 ANQGSEA. CDR3 nucleotides: TGCAGCGTGAGGGGCACGGGTGGACTAGCGGGGGAGCAGTACTTC. It encodes CSVRGTGGLAGEQYF.

The V and J genes are TRBV4-1 and TRBJ2-1, with a possible D match to TRBD1 (5 bases). The germline gives CDR1 MGHRA, CDR2 YSYEKL. Trimming removed 3 bases from V and 9 bases from J, with 21 bases in between. CDR3 length: 16 amino acids. The CDR3 sequence is CASSQQGRSTIGEQFF. The DNA for the CDR3 is TGCGCCAGCAGCCAGCAGGGCCGGTCGACAATCGGTGAGCAGTTCTTC.

The chain links TRBV4-1 to TRBJ2-3, with a weak D call TRBD1 (6 bases). The CDR3 is 13 amino acids. Trimming removed 1 base from V and 8 bases from J, with 10 bases in between. Germline V lookup: CDR1 MGHRA, CDR2 YSYEKL. The CDR3 region is CASSQVQGGTQYF. The DNA for the CDR3 is TGCGCCAGCAGCCAAGTACAAGGGGGTACGCAGTATTTT.

The chain joins TRBV29-1 to TRBJ2-5; TRBD1 agrees at 9 bases. The germline CDR1 and CDR2 sequences are SQVTM and ANQGSEA. The CDR3 totals 13 residues. The ends lost 8 bases at V and 5 bases at J; junction bases unmatched: 9. The CDR3 is CSSNGQGLETQYF. As DNA, the CDR3 is TGCAGCTCCAACGGACAGGGGCTGGAGACCCAGTACTTC.

The rearrangement joins TRBV11-2 to TRBJ2-3; tentative D call: TRBD2 (6 bases). The germline V and J ends were trimmed by 5 bases and 0 bases, with 18 bases remaining between them. The CDR3 contains 17 residues. CDR1 is SGHAT and CDR2 is FQNNGV in the germline V gene. CDR3 sequence (DNA): TGTGCCAGCAGCCCTCGGCCGGGAGCGGCCAGCACAGATACGCAGTATTTT. Amino acid sequence: CASSPRPGAASTDTQYF. Using reference TRBV11-2 and TRBJ2-3 for the parts outside the CDR3, the full variable domain is EAGVAQSPRYKIIEKRQSVAFWCNPISGHATLYWYQQILGQGPKLLIQFQNNGVVDDSQLPKDRFSAERLKGVDSTLKIQPAKLEDSAVYLCASSPRPGAASTDTQYFGPGTRLTVL.

The J gene is TRBJ1-2, the V gene TRBV5-6; maybe TRBD1 (6 bases). This CDR3 is 13 amino acids long. Per germline, CDR1 SGHDT and CDR2 YYEEEE. The V end lost 6 bases, the J end lost 7 bases, and 16 bases lay between the germline ends. The CDR3 region is CASTVWGRLGYTF. The CDR3 DNA reads as TGTGCCAGCACCGTCTGGGGGCGGCTTGGCTACACCTTC.

The chain recombines TRBV18 with TRBJ1-1; D ambiguous. Trimming pared 5 bases from V and 1 base from J, leaving 11 bases between. The CDR3 is 14 amino acids. The germline V gene encodes CDR1 KGHSH and CDR2 LQKENI. The CDR3 sequence is CASSFLRENTEAFF. The DNA for the CDR3 is TGTGCCAGCTCATTCCTACGGGAGAACACTGAAGCTTTCTTT.

The chain has TRBV5-4 and TRBJ2-5, with D possibly being TRBD1 (7 bases). The CDR3 has 15 residues. Germline CDR1 and CDR2: SGHNT and YYREEE (reference sequence). V was pared by 3 bases and J by 1 base, with 13 bases between. CDR3 region: CASSSDREAQETQYF. In nucleotides, the CDR3 is TGTGCCAGCAGCTCCGACAGGGAGGCCCAAGAGACCCAGTACTTC.

The chain is built from TRBV19 and TRBJ2-7; D is possibly TRBD2 (6 bases). The germline V gene has CDR1 LNHDA and CDR2 SQIVND (reference sequence). Trimming left V 0 bases short and J 3 bases short, with 18 bases between. CDR3 size: 17 residues. Here the CDR3 reads CASSIDHRDSTDYEQYF. Here the CDR3 DNA reads TGTGCCAGTAGTATAGATCACCGGGACTCCACCGACTACGAGCAGTACTTC. Full variable domain (rest looked up from reference TRBV19 and TRBJ2-7): DGGITQSPKYLFRKEGQNVTLSCEQNLNHDAMYWYRQDPGQGLRLIYYSQIVNDFQKGDIAEGYSVSREKKESFPLTVTSAQKNPTAFYLCASSIDHRDSTDYEQYFGPGTRLTVT.

V and J are TRBV15 and TRBJ2-7, with D possibly TRBD2 on 5 matching bases. Germline CDR1 and CDR2: LNHNV and YYDKDF (reference sequence). Trimming removed 1 base from V and 2 bases from J, with 12 bases in between. The CDR3 sequence is 15 residues long. The CDR3 here is CATSRVGLETYEQYF. Written as DNA, the CDR3 is TGTGCCACCAGCAGAGTCGGACTGGAGACCTACGAGCAGTACTTC.

The chain is built from TRBV6-5 and TRBJ1-5; D uncertain. CDR3 length: 14 amino acids. Trimming left V 5 bases short and J 4 bases short, with 12 bases between. CDR1 and CDR2 (germline): MNHEY, SVGAGI. The DNA for the CDR3 is TGTGCCAGCAGTCCGGCGGGTGGGAATCAGCCCCAGCATTTT. It is translated as CASSPAGGNQPQHF.